The source of this T cell receptor (beta chain) is a study of CD4 T cells in relation to SARS-CoV-2 and coronaviruses (dated by TCRdb to about 2021). Regarding the study in general: In the ViraFEST assay, PBMCs were cultured with antigen for approximately 10 days, after which TCR beta CDR3s were sequenced to identify antigen-specific clonal expansions. Memory CD4+ T cell crossreactivity between SARS-CoV-2 and common cold coronavirus spike proteins was assessed at the TCR clonotype level in the study. A different TCR-beta assay, based on Illumina, was used to sequence expansion assays from other donors in the study. Shared crossreactive spike epitopes were mapped to their HLA restriction using patient-derived lymphoblastoid cell lines. An HIV-1 Nef peptide pool or a culture without peptide was used as the negative reference condition. The Adaptive Biotechnologies TCR-sequencing kit was used for samples from a few pre-COVID donors and for the naive versus memory experiments, whereas the other data were Illumina-based.

CD4+ T cells from unexposed donors were collected before the COVID-19 pandemic (2011-2018). After less than 13 days of culture, CD4+ T cells were isolated with the EasySep CD4+ T cell isolation kit. Unexposed donor CD4+ T cells were tested for reactivity to SARS-CoV-2 S and N and four common cold coronavirus spike pools, as cell number allowed. Each well received under 2.5 million PBMCs, cultured in IMDM supplemented with roughly 5.1% human AB serum and 9.5 to 10 IU/ml IL-2. Half of the culture medium was replaced with fresh IL-2-containing medium on days 3 and 7. Triplicate replicate wells were generally used for each peptide culture condition. The leukapheresis product used for the unexposed donors was purchased from a commercial source. Ficoll-Paque PLUS gradient centrifugation was used to isolate PBMCs from either whole blood or leukapheresis product. PBMCs were either cryopreserved at -140 degrees C or used fresh in the expansion assay. The QIAamp Micro DNA Kit was used to extract genomic DNA from the CD4+ T cells.

Results and caveats for the whole study, not just this receptor: The study was constrained by small numbers of patients and of tested TCRs. Pre-pandemic and post-infection samples were not both contributed by any donor, so tracing of the source of pre-existing responses was limited. Memory CD4+ clonotypes crossrecognizing SARS-CoV-2 and at least one common cold coronavirus spike were found in around 59% of donors. Significantly weaker SARS-CoV-2-driven expansion was shown by crossreactive clones than by monoreactive clones, consistent with antigenic imprinting. Since the crossreactivity analysis centred on spike protein, crossreactivity against other viral proteins was not assessed.

The CDR3, from cysteine to phenylalanine, totals 11 residues. CDR3 DNA is the only sequence kept; it has 33 bases, read in frame from the first base. Trimming at the junction amounts to 6 bases on V and 4 bases on J, and the germline ends lie 6 bases apart. About this clone itself: Its target antigen remains unknown. No base quality information exists; no much larger clone differs at one position.

Library construction relied on the immunoSEQ multiplex PCR assay. As for how the authors treated the data: During preprocessing, nonproductive sequences were removed, along with CDR3s that did not begin with C, did not end with F or W, or were shorter than 7 amino acids. The MANAFEST web app identified antigen-specific clonotypes based on expansion compared with the reference and other culture wells. To be counted as positive, a clone had to show significant expansion compared with the reference culture, at an FDR below 0.05, in 2 of 3 replicate wells. For a clone to be considered positive, significant expansion relative to all other tandem wells and an odds ratio above 5 were also required. After three terminal residues were trimmed from each end, CDR3 homology was quantified as pairwise Levenshtein distance using the stringdist R package. This immuneACCESS table, as held by TCRdb, lists in-frame sequences with V and J called but not all clones. Of the missing ones, under half trace to an unresolved V gene in checked studies; the others have no known cause. Clone size and V and J calls were adopted from that table, with D and trimming inferred from the DNA. The sample table contains about 30,000 clones; only one count was recorded for 60% to 80% of them. Around an eighth of the sample is held by the ten biggest clonotypes.

The source of this sequence is a human donor in good health. The sequence is built from TRBV12-3 or TRBV12-4 and TRBJ1-1; matching of 5 bases hints at TRBD1 as the D gene. The source material was CD4+ T cells from PBMCs, cultured in vitro. The nucleotide sequence is TGTGCCAGCAGCCAGGGCACTGAAGCTTTCTTT. This yields the protein CASSQGTEAFF.